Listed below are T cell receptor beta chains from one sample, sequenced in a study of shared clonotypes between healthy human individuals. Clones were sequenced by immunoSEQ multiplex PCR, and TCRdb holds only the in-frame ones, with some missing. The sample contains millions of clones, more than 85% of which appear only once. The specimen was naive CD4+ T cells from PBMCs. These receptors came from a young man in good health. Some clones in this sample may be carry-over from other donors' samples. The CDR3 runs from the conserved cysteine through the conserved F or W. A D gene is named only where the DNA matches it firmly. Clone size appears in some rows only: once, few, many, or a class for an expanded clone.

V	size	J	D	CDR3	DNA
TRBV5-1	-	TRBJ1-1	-	CASSDGPLGGEAFF	TGCGCCAGCAGTGATGGACCGTTGGGGGGTGAAGCTTTCTTT
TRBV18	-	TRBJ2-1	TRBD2	CASSPRLAGVSLNEQFF	TGTGCCAGCTCACCCCGACTAGCGGGAGTATCTCTCAATGAGCAGTTCTTC
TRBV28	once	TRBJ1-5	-	CASSLQDRSYQPQHF	TGTGCCAGCAGTTTACAAGACAGGAGCTATCAGCCCCAGCATTTT
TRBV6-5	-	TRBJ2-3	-	CASSYRLSTDTQYF	TGTGCCAGCAGTTACAGGCTTAGCACAGATACGCAGTATTTT
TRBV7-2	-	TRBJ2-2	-	CASSLVRSTGELFF	TGTGCCAGCAGCTTAGTCCGGTCCACCGGGGAGCTGTTTTTT
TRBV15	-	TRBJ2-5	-	CATSAVGGRYTQYF	TGTGCCACCAGCGCCGTCGGGGGAAGGTACACCCAGTACTTC
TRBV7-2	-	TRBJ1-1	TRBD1	CASSLARGSNTEAFF	TGTGCCAGCAGCTTAGCCAGGGGGTCGAATACCGAAGCTTTCTTT
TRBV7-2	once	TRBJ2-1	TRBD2	CASSFGTSGLYNEQFF	TGTGCCAGCAGCTTTGGGACTAGCGGGCTCTACAATGAGCAGTTCTTC
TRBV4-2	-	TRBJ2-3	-	CASSHGSGVDTDTQYF	TGTGCCAGCAGCCACGGTAGCGGAGTGGATACAGATACGCAGTATTTT
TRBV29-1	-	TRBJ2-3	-	CSAQVGAATTDTQYF	TGCAGCGCCCAGGTGGGGGCGGCGACCACAGATACGCAGTATTTT
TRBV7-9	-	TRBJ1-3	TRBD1	CASSFYRDRAGNTIYF	TGTGCCAGCAGCTTTTATCGGGACAGGGCTGGAAACACCATATATTTT
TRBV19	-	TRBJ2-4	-	CASSIVAGPQVKNIQYF	TGTGCCAGTAGTATAGTTGCGGGGCCCCAAGTCAAAAACATTCAGTACTTC
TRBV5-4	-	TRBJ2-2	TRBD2	CASSLGASGRTGELFF	TGTGCCAGCAGCTTGGGGGCTAGCGGGAGAACCGGGGAGCTGTTTTTT
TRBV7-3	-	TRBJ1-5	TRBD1	CASSPPGDRGHSQPQHF	TGTGCCAGCAGCCCCCCGGGGGACAGGGGGCATAGTCAGCCCCAGCATTTT
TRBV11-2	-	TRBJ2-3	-	CASSLGRSTDTQYF	TGTGCCAGCAGCTTAGGGAGGAGCACAGATACGCAGTATTTT
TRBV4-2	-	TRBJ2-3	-	CASSQEVGSDTQYF	TGTGCCAGCAGCCAAGAGGTAGGGAGCGATACGCAGTATTTT
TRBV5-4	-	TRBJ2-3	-	CASSLEGDTQYF	TGTGCCAGCAGCTTGGAGGGGGATACGCAGTATTTT
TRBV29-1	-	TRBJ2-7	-	CSVALGQSYEQYF	TGCAGCGTTGCGTTAGGACAGAGCTACGAGCAGTACTTC
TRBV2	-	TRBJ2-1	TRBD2	CASSELAGGEQFF	TGTGCCAGCAGTGAACTAGCGGGCGGTGAGCAGTTCTTC
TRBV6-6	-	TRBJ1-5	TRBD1	CASRPTGTGSNQPQHF	TGTGCCAGCAGACCCACCGGGACAGGGAGCAATCAGCCCCAGCATTTT
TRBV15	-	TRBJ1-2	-	CATSRDLSLQGVYGYTF	TGTGCCACCAGCAGAGATCTGAGCCTCCAAGGGGTCTATGGCTACACCTTC
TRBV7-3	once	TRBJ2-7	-	CASSLNGAHSYEQYF	TGTGCCAGCAGCTTGAACGGGGCACATTCCTACGAGCAGTACTTC
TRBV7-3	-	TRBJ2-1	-	CASSLVRDTPRNEQFF	TGTGCCAGCAGCTTAGTTCGGGACACTCCGCGCAATGAGCAGTTCTTC
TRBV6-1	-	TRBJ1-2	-	CASSEAGTLRGYGYTF	TGTGCCAGCAGTGAAGCGGGGACACTTAGGGGCTATGGCTACACCTTC
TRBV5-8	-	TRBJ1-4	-	CASSLEGGPGEKLFF	TGTGCCAGCAGCTTGGAGGGGGGGCCGGGGGAAAAACTGTTTTTT
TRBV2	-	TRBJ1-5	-	CASSGTGRRQPQHF	TGTGCCAGCAGTGGTACAGGCCGCCGTCAGCCCCAGCATTTT
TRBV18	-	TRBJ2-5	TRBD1	CASSPLTGGFETQYF	TGTGCCAGCTCACCCCTGACAGGGGGCTTTGAGACCCAGTACTTC
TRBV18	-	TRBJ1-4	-	CASSPPGDEKLFF	TGTGCCAGCTCACCCCCCGGCGATGAAAAACTGTTTTTT
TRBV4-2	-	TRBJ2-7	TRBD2	CASSQHLAGAPYEQYF	TGTGCCAGCAGCCAACATCTAGCGGGAGCCCCCTACGAGCAGTACTTC
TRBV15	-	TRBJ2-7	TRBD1	CATSSGQGKNEQYF	TGTGCCACCAGCAGCGGACAGGGCAAGAACGAGCAGTACTTC
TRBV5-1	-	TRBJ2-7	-	CASSIDSRLGEQYF	TGCGCCAGCAGCATTGACAGCCGCTTAGGGGAGCAGTACTTC
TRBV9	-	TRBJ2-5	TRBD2	CASSVGPSGRGYQETQYF	TGTGCCAGCAGCGTAGGGCCTAGCGGGAGGGGGTACCAAGAGACCCAGTACTTC
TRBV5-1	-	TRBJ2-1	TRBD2	CASSLPSGNEQFF	TGCGCCAGCAGCTTACCTAGCGGGAATGAGCAGTTCTTC
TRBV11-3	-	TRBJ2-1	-	CASSLVENEQFF	TGTGCCAGCAGCTTAGTTGAGAATGAGCAGTTCTTC
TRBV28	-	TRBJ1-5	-	CASSLWRVQGGGNQPQHF	TGTGCCAGCAGTTTATGGAGAGTCCAGGGAGGGGGCAATCAGCCCCAGCATTTT
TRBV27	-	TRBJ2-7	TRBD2	CASSSRLAGSYEQYF	TGTGCCAGCAGTTCTAGACTAGCGGGAAGCTACGAGCAGTACTTC
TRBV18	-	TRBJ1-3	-	CASSRDGNSGNTIYF	TGTGCCAGCTCACGGGACGGCAACTCTGGAAACACCATATATTTT
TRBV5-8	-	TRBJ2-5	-	CASSVQVQETQYF	TGTGCCAGCAGCGTACAGGTCCAAGAGACCCAGTACTTC
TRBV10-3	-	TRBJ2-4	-	CAIINGTSAKNIQYF	TGTGCCATCATCAATGGGACGTCAGCCAAAAACATTCAGTACTTC
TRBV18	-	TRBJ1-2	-	CASSPVGEDYGYTF	TGTGCCAGCTCACCCGTTGGGGAGGACTATGGCTACACCTTC
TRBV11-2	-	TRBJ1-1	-	CASRPDSNTEAFF	TGTGCCAGCAGACCGGACAGCAACACTGAAGCTTTCTTT
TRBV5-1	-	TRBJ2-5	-	CASSSEWRLQETQYF	TGCGCCAGCAGCTCGGAGTGGCGGCTCCAAGAGACCCAGTACTTC
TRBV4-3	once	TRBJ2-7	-	CASSQDPGTYEQYF	TGCGCCAGCAGCCAAGATCCCGGGACCTACGAGCAGTACTTC
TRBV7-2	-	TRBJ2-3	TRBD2	CASSAQAGARTDTQYF	TGTGCCAGCAGCGCGCAAGCGGGAGCGCGGACAGATACGCAGTATTTT
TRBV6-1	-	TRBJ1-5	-	CASIGGRDFNQPQHF	TGTGCCAGCATTGGTGGCAGGGATTTTAATCAGCCCCAGCATTTT
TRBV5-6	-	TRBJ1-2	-	CASSPGLQSGYGYTF	TGTGCCAGCAGCCCGGGACTCCAGTCGGGCTATGGCTACACCTTC
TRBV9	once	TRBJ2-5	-	CASSVGIADTQETQYF	TGTGCCAGCAGCGTGGGGATAGCGGACACCCAAGAGACCCAGTACTTC
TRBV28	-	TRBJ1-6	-	CASRLQGLGNSPLHF	TGTGCCAGCAGATTACAGGGACTCGGCAATTCACCCCTCCACTTT
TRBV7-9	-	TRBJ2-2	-	CASKSGESDTGELFF	TGTGCCAGCAAATCAGGGGAGTCGGACACCGGGGAGCTGTTTTTT
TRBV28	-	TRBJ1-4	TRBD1	CASHTGGATNEKLFF	TGTGCCAGTCATACAGGGGGTGCAACTAATGAAAAACTGTTTTTT
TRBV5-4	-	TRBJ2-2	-	CASSLWDGNTGELFF	TGTGCCAGCAGCTTGTGGGACGGAAACACCGGGGAGCTGTTTTTT
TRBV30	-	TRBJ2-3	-	CAWSTGGSTDTQYF	TGTGCCTGGAGTACGGGGGGCAGCACAGATACGCAGTATTTT
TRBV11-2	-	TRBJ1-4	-	CASSLQGTNEKLFF	TGTGCCAGCAGCCTCCAGGGGACAAATGAAAAACTGTTTTTT
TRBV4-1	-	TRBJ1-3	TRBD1	CASRKDRATGNTIYF	TGCGCCAGCAGAAAGGACAGGGCGACTGGAAACACCATATATTTT
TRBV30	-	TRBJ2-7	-	CAWSRGHEQYF	TGTGCCTGGAGTCGTGGCCACGAGCAGTACTTC
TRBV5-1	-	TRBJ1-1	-	CASSFGGMNTEAFF	TGCGCCAGCAGCTTTGGAGGGATGAACACTGAAGCTTTCTTT
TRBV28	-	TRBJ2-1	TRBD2	CASSGTSGRTTYNEQFF	TGTGCCAGCAGCGGTACTAGCGGGAGGACGACCTACAATGAGCAGTTCTTC
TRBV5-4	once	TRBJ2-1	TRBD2	CASSILAGAGYNEQFF	TGTGCCAGCAGCATACTAGCGGGAGCCGGATACAATGAGCAGTTCTTC
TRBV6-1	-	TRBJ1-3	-	CASSGTFRGNTIYF	TGTGCCAGCAGTGGAACCTTCCGCGGAAACACCATATATTTT
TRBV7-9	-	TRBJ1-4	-	CASFAANEKLFF	TGTGCCTCGTTTGCAGCTAATGAAAAACTGTTTTTT